This T cell receptor (beta chain) was obtained from a study of cytomegalovirus exposure and HLA in healthy donors. General study points: Prediction of most subjects' HLA-A and HLA-B alleles by TCR beta sequences was reportedly accurate. Reported results showed that the classifier diagnosed cytomegalovirus status with high specificity and sensitivity. Sequencing depth across donors, presence/absence analyses assumed, was roughly uniform. An observed cluster of highly shared sequence variants was recorded as a likely sequencing artifact.

Germline V gives CDR1 SGHAT, CDR2 FQNNGV. The ends lost 5 bases at V and 3 bases at J; junction bases unmatched: 5. The CDR3 is made up of 14 amino acids. This clone has a handful of counts. What it binds is not known. The PCR contained 60 Vbeta and 13 Jbeta primers. Method: immunoSEQ multiplex PCR; TCRdb's copy keeps in-frame clones and lacks some. The sample includes around 100,000 clones, about 68% of them seen just once. The sequence derives from a young man in good health and CMV-seropositive. The rearrangement uses TRBV11-2 and TRBJ2-7, with 9 bases lining up with TRBD1. Sequencing input: PBMCs. The CDR3 nucleotides are TGTGCCAGCAGCGCCGGGACAGGGCTCTACGAGCAGTACTTC. Its protein is CASSAGTGLYEQYF.